The entry below describes one TCR beta chain. V dropped 2 bases and J dropped 5 bases, with 7 bases sitting between them. This CDR3 comprises 13 residues. Germline CDR1 is SGHRS and CDR2 is YFSETQ. The PCR contained 60 Vbeta and 13 Jbeta primers. Only in-frame clones appear in the TCRdb table, and some are missing; sequencing was by immunoSEQ multiplex PCR. Of about 220,000 clones in the sample, about 77% were seen once. This sample is drawn from a study of cytomegalovirus exposure and HLA in healthy donors. The material sequenced was PBMCs. The chain uses TRBV5-1 and TRBJ2-2; maybe TRBD1 (6 bases). The source of this sequence is a woman in her twenties or thirties in good health and CMV-seronegative. The CDR3 loop reads CASSLQGTGELFF. The CDR3 nucleotides are TGCGCCAGCAGCTTACAGGGAACCGGGGAGCTGTTTTTT.